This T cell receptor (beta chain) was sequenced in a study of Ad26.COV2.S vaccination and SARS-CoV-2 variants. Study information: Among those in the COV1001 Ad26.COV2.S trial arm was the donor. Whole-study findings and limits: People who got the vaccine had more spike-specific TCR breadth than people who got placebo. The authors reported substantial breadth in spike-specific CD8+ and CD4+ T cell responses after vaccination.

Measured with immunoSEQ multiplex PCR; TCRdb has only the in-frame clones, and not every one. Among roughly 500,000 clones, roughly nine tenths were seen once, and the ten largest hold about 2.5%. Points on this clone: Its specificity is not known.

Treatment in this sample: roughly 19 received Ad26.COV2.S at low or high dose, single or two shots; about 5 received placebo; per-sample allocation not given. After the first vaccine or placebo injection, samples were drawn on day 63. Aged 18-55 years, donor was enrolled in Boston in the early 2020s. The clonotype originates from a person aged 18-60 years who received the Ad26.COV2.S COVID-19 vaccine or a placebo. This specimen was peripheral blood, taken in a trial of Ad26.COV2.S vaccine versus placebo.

The CDR3 loop is CASSLGYTRQNIQYF. CDR3 coding DNA: TGCGCCAGCAGCTTGGGTTACACTAGACAAAACATTCAGTACTTC. This chain connects TRBV5-1 to TRBJ2-4; possibly TRBD2 for D (5 bases). The CDR3 contains 15 residues. Trimming cost V 0 bases and J 5 bases, with 12 bases left between them. Germline-derived CDR1 and CDR2 are SGHRS and YFSETQ. The full variable domain, its missing parts supplied by reference TRBV5-1 and TRBJ2-4, is KAGVTQTPRYLIKTRGQQVTLSCSPISGHRSVSWYQQTPGQGLQFLFEYFSETQRNKGNFPGRFSGRQFSNSRSEMNVSTLELGDSALYLCASSLGYTRQNIQYFGAGTRLSVL.